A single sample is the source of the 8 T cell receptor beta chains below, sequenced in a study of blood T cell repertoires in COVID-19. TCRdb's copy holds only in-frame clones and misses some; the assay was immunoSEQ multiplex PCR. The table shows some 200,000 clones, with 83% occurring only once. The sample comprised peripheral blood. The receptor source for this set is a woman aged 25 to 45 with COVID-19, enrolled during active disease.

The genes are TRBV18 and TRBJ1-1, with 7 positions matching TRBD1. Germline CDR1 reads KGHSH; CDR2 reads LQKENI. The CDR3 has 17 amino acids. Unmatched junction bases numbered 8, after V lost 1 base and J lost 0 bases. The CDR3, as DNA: TGTGCCAGCTCACCACGTATAAAGGGACAGATGAACACTGAAGCTTTCTTT. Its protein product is CASSPRIKGQMNTEAFF.

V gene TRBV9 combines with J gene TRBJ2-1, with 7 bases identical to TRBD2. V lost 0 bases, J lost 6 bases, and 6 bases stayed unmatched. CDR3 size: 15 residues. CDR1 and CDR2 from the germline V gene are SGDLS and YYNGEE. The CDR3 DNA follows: TGTGCCAGCAGCGTAGGTCTAGCGGTGGCCAATGAGCAGTTCTTC. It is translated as CASSVGLAVANEQFF.

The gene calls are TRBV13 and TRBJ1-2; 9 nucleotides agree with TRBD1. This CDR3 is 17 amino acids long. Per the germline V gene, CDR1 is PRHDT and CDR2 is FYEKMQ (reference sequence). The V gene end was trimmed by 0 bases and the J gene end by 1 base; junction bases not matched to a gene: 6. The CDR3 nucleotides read TGTGCCAGCAGCTTAGGCTCAGGGACAGGGCATAACTATGGCTACACCTTC. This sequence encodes CASSLGSGTGHNYGYTF.

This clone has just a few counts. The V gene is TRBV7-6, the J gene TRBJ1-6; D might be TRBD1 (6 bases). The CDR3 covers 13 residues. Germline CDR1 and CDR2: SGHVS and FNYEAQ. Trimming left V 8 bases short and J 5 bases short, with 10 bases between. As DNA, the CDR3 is TGTGCCAGCGCGGCAGGGGATAATTCACCCCTCCACTTT. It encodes CASAAGDNSPLHF.

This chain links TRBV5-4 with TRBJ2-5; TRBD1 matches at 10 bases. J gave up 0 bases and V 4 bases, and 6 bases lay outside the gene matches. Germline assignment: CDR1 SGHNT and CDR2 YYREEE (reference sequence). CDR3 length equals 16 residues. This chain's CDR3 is CASSNGDRGYQETQYF. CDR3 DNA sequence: TGTGCCAGCAGCAATGGGGACAGGGGCTACCAAGAGACCCAGTACTTC.

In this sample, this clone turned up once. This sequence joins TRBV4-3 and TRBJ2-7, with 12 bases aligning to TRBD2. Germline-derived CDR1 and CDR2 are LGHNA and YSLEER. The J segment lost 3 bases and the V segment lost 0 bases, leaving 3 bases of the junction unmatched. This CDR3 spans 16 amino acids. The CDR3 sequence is CASSQETSGRHYEQYF. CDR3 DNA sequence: TGCGCCAGCAGCCAAGAGACTAGCGGGAGACACTACGAGCAGTACTTC.

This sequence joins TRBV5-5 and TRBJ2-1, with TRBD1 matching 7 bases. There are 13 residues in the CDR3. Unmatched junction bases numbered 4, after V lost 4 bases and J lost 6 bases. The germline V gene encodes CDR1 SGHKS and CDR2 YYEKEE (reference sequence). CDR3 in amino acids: CASSTGTANEQFF. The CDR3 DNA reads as TGTGCCAGCAGCACCGGGACAGCCAATGAGCAGTTCTTC.

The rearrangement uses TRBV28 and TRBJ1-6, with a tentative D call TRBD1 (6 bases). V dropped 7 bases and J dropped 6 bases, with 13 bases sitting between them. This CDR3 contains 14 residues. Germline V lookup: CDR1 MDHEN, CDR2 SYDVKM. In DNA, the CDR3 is TGTGCCAGCACTACGTCAGGGGTTAATTCACCCCTCCACTTT. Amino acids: CASTTSGVNSPLHF.